This TCR beta chain appears in the sequencing data of a study of patients and donors after allogeneic stem cell transplantation. TCRdb reprocessed the RT-PCR reads via MiXCR and lists one record per CDR3 protein. The data show some 960,000 distinct CDR3 sequences, more than 15% seen once. The CDR3 runs to 15 residues. With 3 bases removed from V and 1 base from J, the gap between germline ends came to 12 bases. The germline V gene encodes CDR1 LGHDT and CDR2 YNNKEL (reference sequence). Sequenced material: blood, either unsorted or a sorted T cell fraction (not recorded which). The sequence came from a human donor who was either an allogeneic HSCT recipient or a stem cell or donor lymphocyte infusion donor (not recorded which). It is not recorded whose cells these are; they may come from a transplant donor. V usage is TRBV3-1 and J usage is TRBJ1-1; TRBD1 might be the D (5 bases). DNA of the CDR3: TGTGCCAGCAGCCAGGAAGACAGACCGAACACTGAAGCTTTCTTT. This gives the protein CASSQEDRPNTEAFF.